Below are 29 T cell receptor beta chains sequenced from a single sample in a study of lung T cells in sarcoidosis with Löfgren's syndrome. TCRdb analysed the reads with MiXCR anew, one entry per CDR3 protein. The sample carries around 60,000 distinct CDR3 sequences, around 20% recorded once. Specimen: CD4+ T cells from PBMCs. These receptors came from a human donor with sarcoidosis (Löfgren's syndrome or another form), or a control subject (not recorded which).

This clonotype came up many times. The V and J genes are TRBV6-1 and TRBJ2-3; perhaps TRBD2 as D (6 bases). Trimming took off 7 bases at V and 2 bases at J, with 16 bases between the two ends. The CDR3 extends over 15 amino acids. Germline V gene sequence: CDR1 MNHNS, CDR2 SASEGT. The CDR3 nucleotides read TGTGCCAGCACCCCGGACTATGGGCTCACAGATACGCAGTATTTT. It codes for CASTPDYGLTDTQYF.

V gene TRBV5-6 combines with J gene TRBJ1-5; D is uncertain. The CDR3 has 16 residues. Between the trimmed V and J ends, which lost 0 bases and 2 bases, there was a span of 12 bases. Germline CDR1 is SGHDT and CDR2 is YYEEEE. The CDR3 protein is CASSLAHKGGNQPQHF. CDR3 bases: TGTGCCAGCAGCTTGGCCCATAAGGGAGGCAATCAGCCCCAGCATTTT.

As to this clonotype: This clone may be a read error of a much larger clone one base away. The V call is TRBV15, the J call TRBJ2-6, with D uncertain. Trimming removed 4 bases from V and 0 bases from J, with 7 bases in between. The CDR3 consists of 15 residues. Germline V CDR1 and CDR2: LNHNV, YYDKDF (reference sequence). The CDR3 DNA reads as TGTGCCACCAGCAAAGATCTCTCTGGGGCCAACGTCCTGACTTTC. Translating it yields CATSKDLSGANVLTF.

V usage is TRBV5-1 and J usage is TRBJ2-3, with 8 bases fitting TRBD1. J gave up 3 bases and V 2 bases, and 8 bases lay outside the gene matches. Germline loops: CDR1 SGHRS, CDR2 YFSETQ. The CDR3 contains 16 residues. CDR3 nucleotides: TGCGCCAGCAGCTTAGGGACAGGAGGTTCTACAGATACGCAGTATTTT. Translation: CASSLGTGGSTDTQYF.

To note about this clonotype: No conserved phenylalanine or tryptophan ends this CDR3, so it is likely a read error. The DNA is omitted, as the CDR3 cannot be located on it reliably, and the CDR3 follows TCRdb's listing. The chain is built from TRBV6-1 and TRBJ2-5; no check of the table's D call, TRBD1, against the DNA was made. Germline V gene data show CDR1 as MNHNS and CDR2 as SASEGT. Counting both end residues, the CDR3 totals 12 amino acids. This CDR3 is CASSQTGETHYY.

Of note for this clonotype: Possible read error: a much larger clone is one base away. The V call is TRBV20-1, the J call TRBJ2-1; 13 bases are a match to TRBD2. This CDR3 has 14 residues. Trimming cost V 5 bases and J 9 bases; bases outside gene matches: 7. The germline V gene has CDR1 DFQATT and CDR2 SNEGSKA (reference sequence). The CDR3 loop is CSALTSGRACEQFF. CDR3 DNA: TGCAGTGCTTTAACTAGCGGGAGGGCCTGTGAGCAGTTCTTC.

The sample holds many counts of this clonotype. The V gene is TRBV20-1, the J gene TRBJ1-1; D ambiguous. V lost 3 bases and J 9 bases, leaving 11 bases between the germline ends. The CDR3 extends over 11 amino acids. The germline CDR1 and CDR2 sequences are DFQATT and SNEGSKA (reference sequence). CDR3 residues: CSARRQEQAFF. The CDR3, as DNA: TGCAGTGCTAGGAGGCAGGAACAAGCTTTCTTT.

The chain uses TRBV5-1 and TRBJ1-5, with D tentatively TRBD1 (6 bases). Germline CDR1 is SGHRS and CDR2 is YFSETQ. The CDR3 is 15 residues long. V was cut by 4 bases and J by 1 base, with 12 bases left in between. Here the CDR3 DNA reads TGCGCCAGCAGCCCGGCAGGGGTGAGCAATCAGCCCCAGCATTTT. This codes for CASSPAGVSNQPQHF.

As for this clonotype: This may stem from a read error, because a much larger clone lies one nucleotide away. The final CDR3 position lacks the conserved phenylalanine or tryptophan, pointing to a likely read error. The CDR3 loop is CATSGLGQNFGNTIYS. The CDR3 DNA reads TGTGCCACCAGCGGTTTGGGACAGAACTTTGGAAACACCATATATTCT. V gene TRBV15 combines with J gene TRBJ1-3, with 7 bases lining up with TRBD1. The CDR3 extends over 16 amino acids. Trimming took 5 bases from V and 3 from J; bases not matched to a gene: 10. Germline V gene lookup returns CDR1 LNHNV and CDR2 YYDKDF (reference sequence).

This chain's CDR3 is CASSGGRDLLGGNTIYF. The CDR3 region has the DNA TGTGCCAGCAGTGGGGGACGGGACCTTCTCGGAGGAAACACCATATATTTT. The chain has TRBV6-1 and TRBJ1-3; weak D call: TRBD1 (5 bases). The V gene lost 4 bases and the J gene lost 4 bases, with 20 bases spanning the gap. The length of the CDR3 is 17 residues. CDR1 is MNHNS, CDR2 SASEGT, per germline.

V gene TRBV12-3 or TRBV12-4 combines with J gene TRBJ2-1; D possibly corresponds to TRBD2 (5 bases). This CDR3 has 13 residues. The V and J ends lost 5 bases and 8 bases respectively, with 13 bases between them. Here the CDR3 reads CASSRSGADEQFF. In DNA, the CDR3 is TGTGCCAGCAGTCGCAGCGGTGCGGATGAGCAGTTCTTC.

The rearrangement uses TRBV4-2 and TRBJ2-7; weak D call: TRBD2 (5 bases). This CDR3 is 13 amino acids long. Germline CDR1 reads LGHNA; CDR2 reads YNFKEQ. Trimming took 4 bases from V and 4 from J, leaving 11 bases between them. The CDR3 nucleotides read TGTGCCAGCAGCCGAGGGAATAGTTACGAGCAGTACTTC. Translated, it gives CASSRGNSYEQYF.

The chain joins TRBV2 to TRBJ1-1; D not certain. In germline, CDR1 is SNHLY, CDR2 FYNNEI. Between the trimmed V and J ends, which lost 6 bases and 1 base, there was a span of 18 bases. This CDR3 is 16 amino acids long. The chain's CDR3 is CASSSGPPQQNTEAFF. The CDR3 DNA reads as TGTGCCAGCAGCTCCGGGCCCCCCCAGCAGAACACTGAAGCTTTCTTT.

This clonotype ranks as medium-sized (0.01 to 0.1%). V and J are TRBV20-1 and TRBJ2-5; D perhaps matches TRBD2 (6 bases). Germline CDR1 DFQATT, CDR2 SNEGSKA (reference sequence). The CDR3 loop spans 11 amino acids. Trimming cost V 6 bases and J 4 bases, with 9 bases left between them. Here the CDR3 DNA reads TGCAGTGCCTGGAGGGGAGAGACCCAGTACTTC. Translated, it gives CSAWRGETQYF.

Many counts were recorded for this clonotype. The chain links TRBV20-1 to TRBJ2-7; D is possibly TRBD1 (5 bases). The germline gives CDR1 DFQATT, CDR2 SNEGSKA (reference sequence). The CDR3 spans 13 residues. The V end lost 6 bases, the J end lost 5 bases, and 17 bases lay between the germline ends. CDR3 region: CSAPQAGFNEQYF. The CDR3 DNA reads TGCAGTGCCCCGCAGGCAGGGTTCAACGAGCAGTACTTC.

This clonotype has a count of ten or more. The rearrangement joins TRBV28 to TRBJ2-7; TRBD1 is a possible D gene (5 bases). Deletions cut 3 bases from V and 9 bases from J, with 15 bases between. Germline assignment: CDR1 MDHEN and CDR2 SYDVKM. This CDR3 has 13 amino acids. CDR3 sequence (DNA): TGTGCCAGCAGTTTTAACCCCCAGGGTACGCAGTACTTC. Its protein product is CASSFNPQGTQYF.

A remark on this clonotype: This clone may be a read error of a much larger clone one base away. The chain employs TRBV4-1 and TRBJ2-1; 12 nucleotides line up with TRBD2. CDR3 length: 17 amino acids. V lost 3 bases, J lost 7 bases, and 10 bases stayed unmatched. Germline V gene lookup returns CDR1 MGHRA and CDR2 YSYEKL. The DNA of the CDR3 is TGCGCCAGCAGCCAGGACCTAGCGGGAGGGCTGAAGAATGAGCAGTTCTTC. Translating it yields CASSQDLAGGLKNEQFF.

V and J are TRBV13 and TRBJ2-7; TRBD1 matches 7 bases. Losses at the gene ends were 3 bases for V and 4 bases for J; bases not matched to a gene: 0. This CDR3 has 12 residues. Germline loops: CDR1 PRHDT, CDR2 FYEKMQ (reference sequence). Written as DNA, the CDR3 is TGTGCCAGCAGCTTGACAGGGTACGAGCAGTACGTC. Translation: CASSLTGYEQYV.

This clonotype was picked up many times. The rearrangement links TRBV27 to TRBJ2-3; D is unclear. The CDR3 length is 13 residues. Trimming stripped 3 bases from V and 1 base from J, with 5 bases between. Germline values: CDR1 MNHEY, CDR2 SMNVEV (reference sequence). The CDR3, as DNA: TGTGCCAGCAGTTTGACTCGCACAGATACGCAGTATTTT. It yields the protein CASSLTRTDTQYF.

In its sample, this clonotype was seen many times. The chain has TRBV3-1 and TRBJ1-2; the match to TRBD1 covers 8 bases. This CDR3 is built from 14 residues. Germline-derived CDR1 and CDR2 are LGHDT and YNNKEL (reference sequence). The trim removed 6 bases at V and 4 bases at J, leaving 7 bases unmatched. The CDR3 protein is CASSRRGQAYGYTF. As DNA, the CDR3 is TGTGCCAGCAGTCGTCGGGGACAGGCCTATGGCTACACCTTC. Full variable domain (outside the CDR3, taken from reference TRBV3-1 and TRBJ1-2): DTAVSQTPKYLVTQMGNDKSIKCEQNLGHDTMYWYKQDSKKFLKIMFSYNNKELIINETVPNRFSPKSPDKAHLNLHINSLELGDSAVYFCASSRRGQAYGYTFGSGTRLTVV.

This clonotype came up a few times. This chain joins TRBV2 and TRBJ1-6; D perhaps matches TRBD1 (6 bases). CDR3 length: 14 residues. Looked up from germline, CDR1 is SNHLY and CDR2 is FYNNEI. V was shortened by 7 bases and J by 3 bases, with 10 bases between the two germline ends. The CDR3 region is CASTIRGYNSPLHF. The CDR3 DNA reads as TGTGCCAGCACCATCAGGGGCTATAATTCACCCCTCCACTTT.

This clonotype was counted many times. The CDR3 DNA follows: TGTGCCAGCAGCGGGGCACTAGGGGGGACAGGAGCGAACACTGAAGCTTTCTTT. Its protein product is CASSGALGGTGANTEAFF. This sequence joins TRBV11-2 and TRBJ1-1; TRBD1 aligns across 8 bases. This CDR3 contains 18 residues. The V segment lost 5 bases and the J segment 1 base; nucleotides outside the gene matches: 15. Germline V CDR1 and CDR2: SGHAT, FQNNGV.

This clonotype occurred many times. This chain uses TRBV5-4 with TRBJ2-5; D remains unclear. This CDR3 region has 14 residues. V was trimmed by 4 bases and J by 2 bases, leaving 12 bases between them. Germline V gives CDR1 SGHNT, CDR2 YYREEE (reference sequence). CDR3 protein: CASSQTHRQETQYF. DNA for the CDR3: TGTGCCAGCAGCCAAACCCACAGACAAGAGACCCAGTACTTC.

This clonotype was seen repeatedly, ten times or more. The CDR3 DNA reads TGTGCCAGCAGTGATGGGGGGTTCGACAATCAGCCCCAGCATTTT. The encoded protein is CASSDGGFDNQPQHF. The chain carries TRBV2 and TRBJ1-5; TRBD1 is a possible D gene (5 bases). The CDR3 has 15 amino acids. Germline CDR1 and CDR2: SNHLY and FYNNEI. V lost 3 bases to trimming and J lost 3 bases, with 12 bases between them. Using reference TRBV2 and TRBJ1-5 for the parts outside the CDR3, the full variable domain is EPEVTQTPSHQVTQMGQEVILRCVPISNHLYFYWYRQILGQKVEFLVSFYNNEISEKSEIFDDQFSVERPDGSNFTLKIRSTKLEDSAMYFCASSDGGFDNQPQHFGDGTRLSIL.

This clonotype was counted at least ten times. The J gene is TRBJ2-5, the V gene TRBV3-1; D is uncertain. This CDR3 contains 16 residues. CDR1 is LGHDT, CDR2 YNNKEL, per germline (reference sequence). Trimming removed 1 base from V and 3 bases from J, with 15 bases in between. This CDR3 is CASSQVPPTMKETQYF. The CDR3 DNA reads as TGTGCCAGCAGCCAAGTCCCCCCTACAATGAAAGAGACCCAGTACTTC.

This clonotype has ten or more counts. The chain combines TRBV27 with TRBJ2-7; maybe TRBD1 (6 bases). Germline V gene sequence: CDR1 MNHEY, CDR2 SMNVEV (reference sequence). Between the trimmed V and J ends, which lost 3 bases and 7 bases, there was a span of 19 bases. The CDR3 is 15 amino acids. CDR3: CASSFLSAGAKEQYF. In DNA form, the CDR3 reads TGTGCCAGCAGTTTCCTGTCGGCAGGGGCGAAAGAGCAGTACTTC.

This clonotype has more than one count but fewer than ten. The chain employs TRBV2 and TRBJ2-1, with 10 positions matching TRBD2. From germline, CDR1 is SNHLY and CDR2 FYNNEI. After removal of 6 bases from V and 1 base from J, the junction contained 6 bases not matched to a gene. The CDR3 length is 16 residues. CDR3 sequence: CASRVASGRSYNEQFF. The CDR3, as DNA: TGTGCCAGCAGAGTCGCTAGCGGGAGATCCTACAATGAGCAGTTCTTC.

This clonotype was counted at least ten times. This chain connects TRBV7-9 to TRBJ2-2; D remains unclear. This CDR3 comprises 15 residues. Trimming removed 3 bases from V and 1 base from J, with 9 bases in between. CDR1 SEHNR and CDR2 FQNEAQ come from the germline V gene (reference sequence). As DNA, the CDR3 is TGTGCCAGCAGCTTGGTGTTCAGGAACACCGGGGAGCTGTTTTTT. The encoded protein is CASSLVFRNTGELFF.

In this sample, this clonotype turned up a few times. The rearrangement links TRBV4-3 to TRBJ2-7; no clear D. The germline V and J ends were trimmed by 0 bases and 1 base, with 7 bases remaining between them. Per the germline V gene, CDR1 is LGHNA and CDR2 is YSLEER. This CDR3 is 14 amino acids long. CDR3 DNA sequence: TGCGCCAGCAGCCAAGACACCCGTTCCTACGAGCAGTACTTC. Amino acid sequence: CASSQDTRSYEQYF.